The 16 T cell receptor beta chains presented below share a single source sample, sequenced in a study of blood T cell repertoires in COVID-19. Measured with immunoSEQ multiplex PCR; TCRdb has only the in-frame clones, and not every one. Of roughly 200,000 clones detected, 80% to 85% appear once; the ten largest clones hold around 7%. The specimen sequenced was peripheral blood. The receptors derive from a woman aged 40 to 55 with COVID-19, enrolled during active disease.

The V call is TRBV7-9, the J call TRBJ1-5; 9 bases fit TRBD1. The CDR3 sequence is 17 residues long. Germline assignment: CDR1 SEHNR and CDR2 FQNEAQ (reference sequence). V lost 1 base to trimming and J lost 6 bases; unmatched junction nucleotides: 10. CDR3 sequence (DNA): TGTGCCAGCAGCTTAGGTCGGGGGGGACAGGGTTTTCAGCCCCAGCATTTT. Protein sequence: CASSLGRGGQGFQPQHF.

This clone was seen a single time. This chain connects TRBV29-1 to TRBJ1-4; D is uncertain. This CDR3 contains 12 residues. V was pared by 7 bases and J by 8 bases, with 14 bases between. Germline loops: CDR1 SQVTM, CDR2 ANQGSEA. This chain's CDR3 is CSARGHSEKLFF. As DNA, the CDR3 is TGCAGCGCTAGAGGGCACAGCGAAAAACTGTTTTTT.

In regard to this clone: The junction differs from germline at one of its ends, possibly a read error. This chain connects TRBV19 to TRBJ2-1; TRBD2 matches 12 bases. In germline, CDR1 is LNHDA, CDR2 SQIVND (reference sequence). The CDR3 spans 16 residues. Here the CDR3 DNA reads TGTACCAGTAGTTCCCGCGGGACTAGCGGGCACAATGAGCAGTTCTTC. Protein: CTSSSRGTSGHNEQFF.

The chain employs TRBV6-5 and TRBJ2-7, with TRBD1 matching over 9 bases. V was clipped by 6 bases and J by 7 bases; unmatched bases: 10. Germline V gene sequence: CDR1 MNHEY, CDR2 SVGAGI. The CDR3 has 14 residues. This CDR3 is CASSGGQGPFEQYF. The DNA for the CDR3 is TGTGCCAGCAGCGGCGGACAGGGGCCATTTGAGCAGTACTTC.

The rearrangement joins TRBV4-1 to TRBJ2-1, with D maybe TRBD2 (5 bases). This CDR3 comprises 16 residues. Germline V lookup: CDR1 MGHRA, CDR2 YSYEKL. V was cut by 2 bases and J by 2 bases, with 13 bases left in between. The CDR3 sequence: CASSQIPGRTYNEQFF. The CDR3 DNA reads as TGCGCCAGCAGCCAAATACCGGGAAGAACCTACAATGAGCAGTTCTTC.

In this sample, this clone turned up a few times. The V call is TRBV5-1, the J call TRBJ1-2; a possible D gene is TRBD1 (5 bases). V was cut by 2 bases and J by 8 bases, with 10 bases left in between. Germline assignment: CDR1 SGHRS and CDR2 YFSETQ. The CDR3 spans 12 residues. CDR3 coding DNA: TGCGCCAGCAGCTTAGGAGGGACCGGCTACACCTTC. This encodes CASSLGGTGYTF.

The chain carries TRBV4-1 and TRBJ2-5; 9 bases fit TRBD2. The germline V gene has CDR1 MGHRA and CDR2 YSYEKL. Trimming at V came to 3 bases and at J to 4 bases, leaving 6 bases not matched to a gene. The CDR3 has 15 residues. The CDR3 reads CASSQVIAGVETQYF. In nucleotides, the CDR3 is TGCGCCAGCAGCCAGGTGATAGCGGGGGTAGAGACCCAGTACTTC.

The CDR3 region has the DNA TGTGCCAGCTTCCCCTTTAGCGGAGCACTCACAGATACGCAGTATTTT. It codes for CASFPFSGALTDTQYF. The chain is built from TRBV7-2 and TRBJ2-3, with a weak D call TRBD2 (6 bases). Germline CDR1 reads SGHTA; CDR2 reads FQGNSA. The ends were cut back, 8 bases at V and 2 bases at J, with 20 bases in the middle. There are 16 residues in the CDR3.

The chain combines TRBV6-4 with TRBJ2-3, with TRBD2 matching over 8 bases. The germline V gene encodes CDR1 MRHNA and CDR2 SNTAGT. After removal of 2 bases from V and 4 bases from J, the junction contained 8 bases not matched to a gene. The CDR3 runs 16 residues. The CDR3 DNA reads TGTGCCAGCAGTGACGAGGGTGCGGGGGGCCCAGATACGCAGTATTTT. Amino acid sequence: CASSDEGAGGPDTQYF.

This chain connects TRBV5-1 to TRBJ1-1, with TRBD1 matching over 9 bases. There are 16 residues in the CDR3. Losses at the gene ends were 1 base for V and 2 bases for J; bases not matched to a gene: 6. Germline V gene data show CDR1 as SGHRS and CDR2 as YFSETQ. CDR3 DNA: TGCGCCAGCAGCTTGTTCGGACAGGGGCTAAACACTGAAGCTTTCTTT. This translates into CASSLFGQGLNTEAFF.

In the case of this clone: Additional DNA sequences in this sample encode the identical CDR3. CDR3 sequence (DNA): TGTGCCAGCACCAGAGGCTATGGCTACACCTTC. Translation gives CASTRGYGYTF. This rearrangement joins TRBV6-5 to TRBJ1-2; D remains ambiguous. Per the germline V gene, CDR1 is MNHEY and CDR2 is SVGAGI. This CDR3 comprises 11 residues. Trimming left V 7 bases short and J 4 bases short, with 7 bases between.

V gene TRBV5-4 combines with J gene TRBJ1-6; a possible D gene is TRBD1 (5 bases). Trimming took 0 bases from V and 6 from J, leaving 7 bases between them. This CDR3 spans 14 amino acids. Germline CDR1 and CDR2: SGHNT and YYREEE (reference sequence). CDR3 nucleotide sequence: TGTGCCAGCAGCTTGGGGGGCGGTAATTCACCCCTCCACTTT. Translated, it gives CASSLGGGNSPLHF.

V is TRBV7-2 and J is TRBJ1-3; a possible D gene is TRBD1 (5 bases). Germline loops: CDR1 SGHTA, CDR2 FQGNSA. CDR3 length: 15 amino acids. Trimming stripped 5 bases from V and 7 bases from J, with 18 bases between. Here the CDR3 DNA reads TGTGCCAGCAGCACTCGCGGTGGTAAGGGGAACACCATATATTTT. Its protein product is CASSTRGGKGNTIYF. Full variable domain (rest looked up from reference TRBV7-2 and TRBJ1-3): GAGVSQSPSNKVTEKGKDVELRCDPISGHTALYWYRQSLGQGLEFLIYFQGNSAPDKSGLPSDRFSAERTGGSVSTLTIQRTQQEDSAVYLCASSTRGGKGNTIYFGEGSWLTVV.

The CDR3 spells CASSTPTGLAVQKTGELFF. CDR3 in DNA: TGTGCCAGTAGTACCCCAACGGGACTAGCGGTACAAAAAACCGGGGAGCTGTTTTTT. The rearrangement joins TRBV19 to TRBJ2-2, with 11 bases that match TRBD2. V was clipped by 4 bases and J by 5 bases; unmatched bases: 15. The CDR3 has 19 amino acids. Germline V gene lookup returns CDR1 LNHDA and CDR2 SQIVND (reference sequence).

The V call is TRBV10-1, the J call TRBJ1-3; D remains ambiguous. V was cut by 3 bases and J by 0 bases, with 6 bases left in between. The germline gives CDR1 WNHNN, CDR2 SYGVQD (reference sequence). The CDR3 length is 14 residues. The DNA of the CDR3 is TGCGCCAGCAGTGATAAGAGCTCTGGAAACACCATATATTTT. Its protein product is CASSDKSSGNTIYF.

V and J are TRBV25-1 and TRBJ2-2, with 7 positions matching TRBD1. The V segment lost 4 bases and the J segment 6 bases; nucleotides outside the gene matches: 17. CDR1 MGHDK and CDR2 SYGVNS come from the germline V gene. The CDR3 contains 18 residues. The CDR3 loop reads CASSAHQQGFLGAGELFF. The CDR3 DNA follows: TGTGCCAGCAGTGCCCACCAACAGGGGTTTTTAGGAGCCGGGGAGCTGTTTTTT.